These T cell receptor beta chains were read from a single sample in a study of beta chain features in type 1 diabetes. TCRdb's copy holds only in-frame clones and misses some; the assay was immunoSEQ multiplex PCR. The sample includes around 280,000 clones, under 8.5% seen only once; the top ten take roughly 0.94%. Sequenced material: central memory CD4+ T cells from blood. Receptors originate from a young woman in good health. The CDR3 runs from the conserved cysteine through the conserved F or W. Each record gives: J gene, D gene, V gene, clone size, CDR3 protein, CDR3 DNA. The D gene is left open where the match is weak. Size values are once, few and many counts, or a class for expanded clones, and some rows have none.

TRBJ2-7 . TRBV2 . CASSAPYEQYF TGTGCCAGCAGTGCACCTTACGAGCAGTACTTC
TRBJ2-3 . TRBV28 . CASMTTDPKTTDTQYF TGTGCCAGCATGACGACGGACCCTAAAACCACAGATACGCAGTATTTT
TRBJ1-5 . TRBV28 . CASSIDGGHQPQHF TGTGCCAGCAGTATCGACGGAGGTCATCAGCCCCAGCATTTT
TRBJ2-2 . TRBV5-1 . CASSWTAGSAAELFF TGCGCCAGCAGCTGGACAGCGGGGTCTGCAGCGGAGCTGTTTTTT
TRBJ1-2 . TRBV5-1 . CASSFLPSETNGYTF TGCGCCAGCAGCTTCTTGCCCTCGGAAACCAATGGCTACACCTTC
TRBJ1-4 . TRBV4-3 . CASSQDRAVNEKLFF TGCGCCAGCAGCCAAGATCGGGCAGTAAATGAAAAACTGTTTTTT
TRBJ2-5 . TRBV18 few CASSPPETQETQYF TGTGCCAGCTCACCACCGGAAACCCAAGAGACCCAGTACTTC
TRBJ2-2 . TRBV11-1 . CASSSGIYTGELFF TGTGCCAGCAGCTCCGGGATTTACACCGGGGAGCTGTTTTTT
TRBJ2-7 . TRBV6-5 few CASSQNRYEQYF TGTGCCAGCAGTCAGAACCGGTACGAGCAGTACTTC
TRBJ2-7 . TRBV5-4 few CASSQDWLSYEQYF TGTGCCAGCAGCCAGGACTGGCTATCCTACGAGCAGTACTTC
TRBJ2-6 . TRBV16 . CASSPLGFGASGANVLTF TGTGCCAGCAGCCCCCTTGGGTTTGGGGCCTCTGGGGCCAACGTCCTGACTTTC
TRBJ2-1 TRBD2 TRBV5-1 . CASSSRFFSGTYSYNEQFF TGCGCCAGCAGCTCCCGTTTCTTTAGCGGGACATACTCCTACAATGAGCAGTTCTTC
TRBJ2-5 . TRBV7-9 few CASSRSAGETQYF TGTGCCAGCAGCCGATCGGCAGGGGAGACCCAGTACTTC
TRBJ2-1 TRBD2 TRBV4-3 . CASSPWTSGRASNEQFF TGCGCCAGCAGCCCTTGGACTAGCGGGAGGGCTAGCAATGAGCAGTTCTTC
TRBJ2-2 . TRBV13 . CASGGPSRTGELFF TGTGCCAGCGGCGGACCCAGTAGGACCGGGGAGCTGTTTTTT